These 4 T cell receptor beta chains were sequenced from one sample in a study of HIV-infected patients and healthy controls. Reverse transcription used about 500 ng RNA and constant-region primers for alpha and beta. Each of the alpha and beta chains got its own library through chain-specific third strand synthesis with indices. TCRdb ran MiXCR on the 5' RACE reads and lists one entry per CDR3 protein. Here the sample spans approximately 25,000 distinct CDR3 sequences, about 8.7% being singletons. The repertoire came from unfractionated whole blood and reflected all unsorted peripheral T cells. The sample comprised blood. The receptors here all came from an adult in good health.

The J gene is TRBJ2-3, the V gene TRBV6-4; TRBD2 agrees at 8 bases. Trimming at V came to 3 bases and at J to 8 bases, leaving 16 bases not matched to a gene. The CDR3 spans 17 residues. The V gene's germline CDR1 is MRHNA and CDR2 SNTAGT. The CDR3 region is CASSEPPAGLDGGTQYF. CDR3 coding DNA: TGTGCCAGCAGTGAGCCACCCGCGGGACTAGATGGTGGTACGCAGTATTTT.

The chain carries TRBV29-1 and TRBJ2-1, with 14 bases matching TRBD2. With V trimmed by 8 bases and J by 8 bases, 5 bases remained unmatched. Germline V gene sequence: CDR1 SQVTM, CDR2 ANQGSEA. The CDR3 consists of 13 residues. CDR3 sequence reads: CSLTSGGAYEQFF. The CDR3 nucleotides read TGCAGCCTGACTAGCGGGGGGGCCTATGAGCAGTTCTTC.

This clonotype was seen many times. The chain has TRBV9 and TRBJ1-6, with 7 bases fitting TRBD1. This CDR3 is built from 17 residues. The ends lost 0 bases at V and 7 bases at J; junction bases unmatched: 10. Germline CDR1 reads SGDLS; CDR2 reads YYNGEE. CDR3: CASSVGARGSGNSPLHF. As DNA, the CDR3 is TGTGCCAGCAGCGTAGGGGCCAGGGGGTCTGGAAATTCACCCCTCCACTTT.

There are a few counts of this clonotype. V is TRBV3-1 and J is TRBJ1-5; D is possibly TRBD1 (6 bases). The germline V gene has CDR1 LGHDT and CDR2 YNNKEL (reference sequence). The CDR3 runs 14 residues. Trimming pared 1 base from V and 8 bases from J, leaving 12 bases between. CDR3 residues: CASSQGPRGEPQHF. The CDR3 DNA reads TGTGCCAGCAGCCAAGGCCCCAGGGGAGAGCCCCAGCATTTT.